The rows below give T cell receptor beta chains drawn from one sample of a study of ipilimumab plus nivolumab after autologous stem cell transplantation. Measured with immunoSEQ multiplex PCR; TCRdb has only the in-frame clones, and not every one. Among some 24,000 clones listed, roughly 84% were seen once. This specimen was PBMCs, taken in a trial of ipilimumab plus nivolumab as post-transplant consolidation. The receptor set was obtained from a male donor with diffuse large B-cell lymphoma. Each CDR3 is given with its conserved first and last residue. D genes are given only for firm matches. Clone size is shown for a subset of rows, as once, few, many or a class of expanded clone.

CDR3nt | CDR3aa | abundance | v_gene | d_gene | j_gene
TGTGCCAGCGCGCGGGCTATCGAGACCCAGTACTTC | CASARAIETQYF | . | TRBV6-1 | . | TRBJ2-5
TGTGCCAGCAGTGACTCGATCGGGGAGTTAAATGAAAAACTGTTTTTT | CASSDSIGELNEKLFF | . | TRBV6-4 | . | TRBJ1-4
TGTGCCAGCAAAATTCAAAGGTCCAAAGTGTATGGCTACACCTTC | CASKIQRSKVYGYTF | . | TRBV6-1 | . | TRBJ1-2
TGTGCCAGCAGCCTCGGGACCCTTAATTCACCCCTCCACTTT | CASSLGTLNSPLHF | . | TRBV5-8 | . | TRBJ1-6
TGTGCCTGGACCCTGAGCTTGAACACTGAAGCTTTCTTT | CAWTLSLNTEAFF | . | TRBV30 | . | TRBJ1-1
TGTGCCAGCAGTCGATACTCGAACACTGAAGCTTTCTTT | CASSRYSNTEAFF | . | TRBV6-5 | . | TRBJ1-1
TGTGCCAGCAGCATTAGCGGGGGAGTCTACAATGAGCAGTTCTTC | CASSISGGVYNEQFF | . | TRBV7-3 | TRBD2 | TRBJ2-1
TGTGCCAGCAGCCCAGCTAGCGGGGGGGCAGCGGAGACCCAGTACTTC | CASSPASGGAAETQYF | . | TRBV7-2 | TRBD2 | TRBJ2-5
TGTGCCATCATACGGGGGGATAGGGCAGATACGCAGTATTTT | CAIIRGDRADTQYF | . | TRBV10-3 | TRBD2 | TRBJ2-3
TGTGCCAGCAGACACAACAGGGGAAGGGGGGGGTTCTTC | CASRHNRGRGGFF | . | TRBV6-7 | . | TRBJ2-1
TGTGCCATCAGTGAAGCCGGCATAACTAGCACAGATACGCAGTATTTT | CAISEAGITSTDTQYF | once | TRBV10-3 | . | TRBJ2-3
TGTGCCAGCAGCGTAAGCTCTGGGGCCAACGTCCTGACTTTC | CASSVSSGANVLTF | . | TRBV9 | . | TRBJ2-6
TGTGCCAGTAGTATCTTGGGGAGAGCTAACTATGGCTACACCTTC | CASSILGRANYGYTF | . | TRBV19 | . | TRBJ1-2
TGTGCCAGCAGCGCGGGACTAGCGGAGCCCTACGAGCAGTACTTC | CASSAGLAEPYEQYF | . | TRBV5-4 | TRBD2 | TRBJ2-7
TGCGCCAGCAGCCCGACCGGGAGCAGGGAGGGCAATCAGCCCCAGCATTTT | CASSPTGSREGNQPQHF | few | TRBV5-1 | . | TRBJ1-5
TGTGCCAGCAGCTTCGTTGGGGGAGGCGCTGGAAACACCATATATTTT | CASSFVGGGAGNTIYF | . | TRBV7-2 | . | TRBJ1-3
TGTGCCAGCAGCTTGGATCTAGAGACCCAGTACTTC | CASSLDLETQYF | . | TRBV5-5 | . | TRBJ2-5
TGCGCCAGCAGCCAAGAATGGCAGATAAACGATGGCTACACCTTC | CASSQEWQINDGYTF | few | TRBV4-1 | . | TRBJ1-2
TGCGCCAGCAGCCTTGCAGGCCGGGGTTCCTACAATGAGCAGTTCTTC | CASSLAGRGSYNEQFF | . | TRBV5-1 | . | TRBJ2-1
TGTGCCACCAGCAGCCGTCGGGGGACTGCAGAGACCCAGTACTTC | CATSSRRGTAETQYF | . | TRBV15 | . | TRBJ2-5
TGTGCCATCAGTGAGTCGGGAGGGTATGGCTACACCTTC | CAISESGGYGYTF | . | TRBV10-3 | . | TRBJ1-2
TGTGCCAGCAGTTTAATAGGGAATGAGCAGTTCTTC | CASSLIGNEQFF | . | TRBV27 | . | TRBJ2-1